This TCR beta chain emerged from a study of T cells in Graves' hyperthyroidism and ophthalmopathy. On this clonotype itself: Its matching antigen is unknown.

RNA transcripts were the template for amplifying TCR beta CDR3 regions. A set of HTBI primers served as the primers for a first-round RT-PCR of the TCR CDR3. MiXCR was run by TCRdb on the multiplex PCR reads, yielding one entry per CDR3 protein. The repertoire includes approximately 500,000 distinct CDR3 sequences, roughly 50% of them detected once, and around 7.7% sits in the top ten. Exclusion criteria comprised uncontrolled infection, other autoimmune disease, pregnancy or lactation. V lost 0 bases to trimming and J lost 4 bases, with 8 bases between them. The CDR3 consists of 14 residues. The germline V gene has CDR1 SGHRS and CDR2 YFSETQ. Whole-study findings and limits: Most thyroid clonotypes with frequency above 0.001 were detected in blood.

This TCR was sampled from a woman between 18 and 29 years old with Graves' hyperthyroidism. Specimen: peripheral blood or thyroid tissue (not recorded which). V gene TRBV5-1 combines with J gene TRBJ1-5, with D possibly being TRBD1 (6 bases). Written as DNA, the CDR3 is TGCGCCAGCAGCTTGGAGGGGGAGAATCAGCCCCAGCATTTT. It codes for CASSLEGENQPQHF.